This TCR beta chain comes out of a study of blood T cell repertoires in COVID-19. Germline lookup yields CDR1 MNHNS and CDR2 SASEGT. CDR3 length: 14 amino acids. V gave up 2 bases and J gave up 4 bases, with 11 bases separating them. Some clones are missing from TCRdb's copy, which holds only in-frame ones; the method was immunoSEQ multiplex PCR. The sample contains 150,000 to 200,000 clones, roughly 85% of which appear only once. Only a few counts were recorded for this clone. The genes are TRBV6-1 and TRBJ2-5; no clear D gene. The sequencing input was peripheral blood. This receptor was obtained from a man aged 60 to 69 with acute or convalescent COVID-19. Written as DNA, the CDR3 is TGTGCCAGCAGTGAATTTCAATACAGAGAGACCCAGTACTTC. Its translation is CASSEFQYRETQYF.